The 27 T cell receptor beta chains presented below share a single source sample, sequenced in a study of cytomegalovirus exposure and HLA in healthy donors. Vbeta (60) and Jbeta (13) primers were used in the PCR. Sequenced by immunoSEQ multiplex PCR; TCRdb stores in-frame clones only, minus some. The table lists a few hundred thousand clones, approximately 82% of them singletons. Material: PBMCs. These receptors were taken from a woman aged 40-49 years in good health and CMV-seronegative.

In regard to this clone: The junction departs from germline at one end; a sequencing error may be responsible. The chain combines TRBV7-9 with TRBJ2-5, with 9 bases lining up with TRBD1. The CDR3 totals 16 residues. CDR1 is SEHNR and CDR2 is FQNEAQ in the germline V gene (reference sequence). The CDR3 nucleotides are TGTACCAGCAGCTTTAGCAGCGGACAGGGGCAAGAGACCCAGTACTTC. It codes for CTSSFSSGQGQETQYF.

V and J are TRBV29-1 and TRBJ1-1; D not certain. The CDR3 sequence is 14 residues long. Germline lookup yields CDR1 SQVTM and CDR2 ANQGSEA. V was shortened by 7 bases and J by 2 bases, with 17 bases between the two germline ends. CDR3 sequence: CSGGPKGTNTEAFF. CDR3 sequence (DNA): TGCAGCGGCGGGCCAAAGGGAACTAACACTGAAGCTTTCTTT.

The chain recombines TRBV7-2 with TRBJ1-2; 9 nucleotides line up with TRBD1. From germline, CDR1 is SGHTA and CDR2 FQGNSA. V shed 4 bases and J 4 bases; nucleotides not matched to a gene: 10. This CDR3 has 16 residues. The CDR3 reads CASSSSGTGTIYGYTF. The CDR3 bases are TGTGCCAGCAGCTCATCCGGGACAGGGACCATCTATGGCTACACCTTC.

The rearrangement uses TRBV2 and TRBJ1-4, with D possibly TRBD1 on 5 matching bases. Germline assignment: CDR1 SNHLY and CDR2 FYNNEI. The CDR3 contains 13 residues. V was pared by 10 bases and J by 12 bases, with 21 bases between. The chain's CDR3 is CATSGGKPGELFF. The DNA for the CDR3 is TGTGCCACCTCGGGGGGAAAGCCGGGGGAACTGTTTTTT.

This clone was counted a few times. This chain joins TRBV10-3 and TRBJ1-6; maybe TRBD1 (5 bases). Germline values: CDR1 ENHRY, CDR2 SYGVKD. The V and J ends lost 2 bases and 5 bases respectively, with 7 bases between them. This CDR3 region has 14 residues. CDR3 sequence: CAISEARDNSPLHF. The CDR3 DNA sequence: TGTGCCATCAGTGAGGCCAGGGATAATTCACCCCTCCACTTT.

This clone is a singleton in its sample. The V call is TRBV5-1, the J call TRBJ1-2, with 7 nucleotides matching TRBD1. Germline V gives CDR1 SGHRS, CDR2 YFSETQ. The CDR3 is 15 residues long. Germline trimming cut 4 bases from V and 4 bases from J; bases unmatched to any gene: 10. The CDR3: CASSPGTAGGYGYTF. CDR3 nucleotides: TGCGCCAGCAGCCCAGGGACCGCAGGGGGCTATGGCTACACCTTC.

The chain has TRBV5-1 and TRBJ2-1; D perhaps matches TRBD1 (7 bases). There are 18 residues in the CDR3. V was pared by 1 base and J by 6 bases, with 23 bases between. CDR1 is SGHRS, CDR2 YFSETQ, per germline. DNA for the CDR3: TGCGCCAGCAGCTTGATCGGGACAGTCGGGGGCTGGGCCAATGAGCAGTTCTTC. Amino acid sequence: CASSLIGTVGGWANEQFF. Filled out from reference TRBV5-1 and TRBJ2-1, the complete variable domain reads KAGVTQTPRYLIKTRGQQVTLSCSPISGHRSVSWYQQTPGQGLQFLFEYFSETQRNKGNFPGRFSGRQFSNSRSEMNVSTLELGDSALYLCASSLIGTVGGWANEQFFGPGTRLTVL.

The chain combines TRBV10-3 with TRBJ2-3; possible D gene TRBD1, 5 bases. The germline CDR1 and CDR2 sequences are ENHRY and SYGVKD. The CDR3 totals 15 residues. Trimming removed 2 bases from V and 8 bases from J, with 17 bases in between. CDR3 protein: CAISEPDTLPGTQYF. CDR3 nucleotides: TGTGCCATCAGTGAGCCGGACACATTACCAGGTACGCAGTATTTT.

The rearrangement joins TRBV7-9 to TRBJ1-3; 7 bases are shared with TRBD1. CDR1 and CDR2 from the germline V gene are SEHNR and FQNEAQ (reference sequence). Trimming cost V 4 bases and J 0 bases; bases outside gene matches: 3. This CDR3 spans 15 amino acids. The CDR3 coding sequence is TGTGCCAGCAGCTCAGACAGGGCCTCTGGAAACACCATATATTTT. Translated, it gives CASSSDRASGNTIYF.

This rearrangement joins TRBV7-6 to TRBJ1-1; 7 bases agree with TRBD1. CDR3 length equals 12 residues. Germline V gene sequence: CDR1 SGHVS, CDR2 FNYEAQ. V was pared by 2 bases and J by 7 bases, with 1 base of the junction left unmatched. The CDR3 DNA is TGTGCCAGCAGCTTACAGGGGGGTGAAGCTTTCTTT. Amino acids: CASSLQGGEAFF.

This chain connects TRBV5-8 to TRBJ1-5; possible D gene TRBD1, 5 bases. This CDR3 spans 15 amino acids. Trimming took 4 bases from V and 1 from J, leaving 12 bases between them. From germline, CDR1 is SGHTS and CDR2 YDEGEE. The CDR3 bases are TGTGCCAGCAGCCCGGACATAGTAAGCAATCAGCCCCAGCATTTT. As protein: CASSPDIVSNQPQHF. The full variable domain, its missing parts supplied by reference TRBV5-8 and TRBJ1-5, is EAGVTQSPTHLIKTRGQQATLRCSPISGHTSVYWYQQALGLGLQFLLWYDEGEERNRGNFPPRFSGRQFPNYSSELNVNALELEDSALYLCASSPDIVSNQPQHFGDGTRLSIL.

The chain joins TRBV5-6 to TRBJ1-2, with no clear D. Germline V CDR1 and CDR2: SGHDT, YYEEEE. The CDR3 is 13 amino acids. Trimming left V 5 bases short and J 3 bases short, with 11 bases between. The CDR3 sequence is CASSFTVYYGYTF. Written as DNA, the CDR3 is TGTGCCAGCAGTTTTACAGTATACTATGGCTACACCTTC. The full variable domain, with the rest looked up from reference TRBV5-6 and TRBJ1-2, is DAGVTQSPTHLIKTRGQQVTLRCSPKSGHDTVSWYQQALGQGPQFIFQYYEEEERQRGNFPDRFSGHQFPNYSSELNVNALLLGDSALYLCASSFTVYYGYTFGSGTRLTVV.

Only one count was recorded for this clone. This chain links TRBV20-1 with TRBJ1-1, with TRBD1 matching 8 bases. V dropped 5 bases and J dropped 9; count of bases not matched to a gene: 5. The CDR3 is 11 residues long. CDR1 and CDR2 (germline): DFQATT, SNEGSKA (reference sequence). The CDR3 loop reads CSAEDRAKAFF. For the CDR3, the DNA is TGCAGTGCTGAGGACAGGGCTAAAGCTTTCTTT.

In its sample, this clone was seen a few times. The V and J genes are TRBV5-1 and TRBJ2-3; TRBD2 aligns across 7 bases. The CDR3 is 15 residues long. The germline gives CDR1 SGHRS, CDR2 YFSETQ. The J segment lost 1 base and the V segment lost 2 bases, leaving 4 bases of the junction unmatched. CDR3 sequence: CASSFRGDGTDTQYF. The CDR3 DNA follows: TGCGCCAGCAGCTTCCGGGGGGACGGCACAGATACGCAGTATTTT.

The chain links TRBV12-5 to TRBJ2-3, with TRBD2 identical over 16 bases. CDR3 length equals 16 residues. V lost 4 bases, J lost 5 bases, and 3 bases stayed unmatched. Per germline, CDR1 LGHNT and CDR2 FRNRAP. Here the CDR3 reads CASGSGLAGGRDTQYF. CDR3 DNA sequence: TGTGCTAGTGGTTCGGGACTAGCGGGGGGGCGAGATACGCAGTATTTT.

The J gene is TRBJ2-1, the V gene TRBV30, with 7 positions matching TRBD1. Germline-derived CDR1 and CDR2 are GTSNPN and SVGIG (reference sequence). V was clipped by 0 bases and J by 5 bases; unmatched bases: 4. This CDR3 is 14 amino acids long. In nucleotides, the CDR3 is TGTGCCTGGAGTGTATACAGGGGTGACAATGAGCAGTTCTTC. It encodes CAWSVYRGDNEQFF.

The chain links TRBV7-3 to TRBJ1-1, with a possible D match to TRBD1 (6 bases). CDR3 length: 14 residues. Germline V CDR1 and CDR2: SGHTA, FQGTGA. Trimming removed 4 bases at V and 1 base at J, with 10 bases between. CDR3 in DNA: TGTGCCAGCAGCTCGGACAGTTGGAACACTGAAGCTTTCTTT. This codes for CASSSDSWNTEAFF.

The genes are TRBV7-6 and TRBJ2-1; 12 nucleotides line up with TRBD2. CDR1 and CDR2 (germline): SGHVS, FNYEAQ. With V trimmed by 3 bases and J by 13 bases, 4 bases remained unmatched. The CDR3 sequence is 13 residues long. The CDR3 region is CASSFLAGGPQFF. CDR3 DNA sequence: TGTGCCAGCAGCTTCCTAGCGGGGGGGCCTCAGTTCTTC.

There are a few counts of this clone. This chain connects TRBV19 to TRBJ1-5, with a tentative D call TRBD1 (5 bases). Germline V gives CDR1 LNHDA, CDR2 SQIVND (reference sequence). V was clipped by 7 bases and J by 0 bases, with 16 bases between them. CDR3 length equals 16 residues. CDR3 residues: CASIQAGLGSNQPQHF. The CDR3 DNA reads as TGTGCCAGTATTCAGGCAGGGCTGGGTAGCAATCAGCCCCAGCATTTT.

The rearrangement uses TRBV4-1 and TRBJ1-4; D may be TRBD1 (6 bases). Germline CDR1 and CDR2: MGHRA and YSYEKL. The CDR3 runs 16 residues. V lost 1 base and J lost 4, with 13 bases in between. In nucleotides, the CDR3 is TGCGCCAGCAGCCAAGTTGGGACAAGTTATAATGAAAAACTGTTTTTT. This sequence encodes CASSQVGTSYNEKLFF.

V and J are TRBV2 and TRBJ1-2, with D possibly being TRBD1 (6 bases). The V end was cut by 7 bases, the J end by 7 bases, with 13 bases between. CDR3 length: 12 amino acids. Germline assignment: CDR1 SNHLY and CDR2 FYNNEI. The CDR3 nucleotides are TGTGCCAGCACCCGGGGGGCTGGTGGCTACACCTTC. Translated: CASTRGAGGYTF.

V gene TRBV19 combines with J gene TRBJ1-4; 8 bases line up with TRBD1. Germline lookup yields CDR1 LNHDA and CDR2 SQIVND (reference sequence). This CDR3 has 17 amino acids. Trimming cost V 1 base and J 7 bases; bases outside gene matches: 11. The CDR3 DNA reads as TGTGCCAGTAGTATAGCCCCCCTCGACAGGGGAGGTGAAAAACTGTTTTTT. Encoded protein: CASSIAPLDRGGEKLFF.

The chain couples TRBV13 to TRBJ1-6; tentative D call: TRBD1 (5 bases). The CDR3 extends over 14 amino acids. CDR1 is PRHDT and CDR2 is FYEKMQ in the germline V gene (reference sequence). The germline V and J ends were trimmed by 6 bases and 9 bases, with 15 bases remaining between them. The CDR3, as DNA: TGTGCCAGCAGATGGGCGGGGGGTAGTTCACCCCTCCACTTT. Its protein product is CASRWAGGSSPLHF.

This clone was picked up one time. The rearrangement uses TRBV6-6 and TRBJ2-5; maybe TRBD1 (7 bases). In germline, CDR1 is MNHNY, CDR2 SVGAGI (reference sequence). Trimming stripped 5 bases from V and 5 bases from J, with 21 bases between. This CDR3 region has 16 residues. CDR3 sequence reads: CASSPRTGGPWETQYF. The CDR3 nucleotides are TGTGCCAGCAGTCCCCGGACAGGAGGGCCCTGGGAGACCCAGTACTTC.

This clone was detected only once. V usage is TRBV28 and J usage is TRBJ1-5; 9 bases match TRBD1. There are 16 residues in the CDR3. V was clipped by 6 bases and J by 2 bases; unmatched bases: 8. Germline CDR1 reads MDHEN; CDR2 reads SYDVKM. The CDR3 DNA reads as TGTGCCAGCAGCCCCACAGGGGGCTCCGGCAATCAGCCCCAGCATTTT. It yields the protein CASSPTGGSGNQPQHF.

The chain links TRBV5-4 to TRBJ2-1; D unclear. The germline V gene encodes CDR1 SGHNT and CDR2 YYREEE (reference sequence). Trimming removed 0 bases from V and 7 bases from J, with 11 bases in between. The CDR3 totals 14 residues. The CDR3 spells CASSLATGVNEQFF. In DNA, the CDR3 is TGTGCCAGCAGCTTGGCGACGGGTGTGAATGAGCAGTTCTTC. The entire variable domain, with the rest obtained from reference TRBV5-4 and TRBJ2-1, is as follows: ETGVTQSPTHLIKTRGQQVTLRCSSQSGHNTVSWYQQALGQGPQFIFQYYREEENGRGNFPPRFSGLQFPNYSSELNVNALELDDSALYLCASSLATGVNEQFFGPGTRLTVL.

The chain combines TRBV19 with TRBJ2-5; D is perhaps TRBD2 (6 bases). The V and J ends lost 5 bases and 5 bases respectively, with 15 bases between them. The CDR3 runs to 14 residues. CDR1 LNHDA and CDR2 SQIVND come from the germline V gene (reference sequence). This CDR3 reads CASSSREGRETQYF. In nucleotides, the CDR3 is TGTGCCAGTAGTTCACGTGAGGGGAGGGAGACCCAGTACTTC.